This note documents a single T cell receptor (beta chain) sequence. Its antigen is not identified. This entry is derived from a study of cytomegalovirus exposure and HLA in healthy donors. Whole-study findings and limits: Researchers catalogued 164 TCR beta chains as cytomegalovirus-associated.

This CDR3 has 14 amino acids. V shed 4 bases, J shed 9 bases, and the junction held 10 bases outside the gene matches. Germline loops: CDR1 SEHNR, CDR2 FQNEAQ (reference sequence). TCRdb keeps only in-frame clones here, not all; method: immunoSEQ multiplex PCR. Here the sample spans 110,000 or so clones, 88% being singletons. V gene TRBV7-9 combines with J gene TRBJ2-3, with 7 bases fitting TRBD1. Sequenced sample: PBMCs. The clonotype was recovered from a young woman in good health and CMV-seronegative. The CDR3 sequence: CASSSGQPQGTQYF. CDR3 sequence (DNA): TGTGCCAGCAGCTCGGGACAGCCACAGGGGACGCAGTATTTT.